This T cell receptor beta chain stems from a study of cytomegalovirus exposure and HLA in healthy donors. Regarding the study as a whole: Serostatus for CMV was the only available immune exposure information. Later examination showed HLA-associated TCR beta chains had greater clonal expansion than equally common others. In a later analysis, at a false discovery rate of 0.05, 16,951 TCR beta sequences were associated with HLA alleles.

The CDR3 is 17 amino acids. Germline loops: CDR1 SEHNR, CDR2 FQNEAQ (reference sequence). The junction had 9 bases not matched to a gene; V was cut back by 2 bases and J by 1 base. Worth noting for this clone: The antigen remains undetermined.

PCR primers comprised 60 Vbeta and 13 Jbeta primers. Clones were sequenced by immunoSEQ multiplex PCR, and TCRdb holds only the in-frame ones, with some missing. The data hold more than 100,000 clones, with roughly 80% observed a single time. This TCR was recovered from a man aged 25-45 years in good health and CMV-seronegative. The sequenced sample consisted of PBMCs. This sequence joins TRBV7-9 and TRBJ2-7; the match to TRBD2 covers 9 bases. The DNA of the CDR3 is TGTGCCAGCAGCTTATCATTCGGGACTAGCCTTTCCTACGAGCAGTACTTC. This gives the protein CASSLSFGTSLSYEQYF.